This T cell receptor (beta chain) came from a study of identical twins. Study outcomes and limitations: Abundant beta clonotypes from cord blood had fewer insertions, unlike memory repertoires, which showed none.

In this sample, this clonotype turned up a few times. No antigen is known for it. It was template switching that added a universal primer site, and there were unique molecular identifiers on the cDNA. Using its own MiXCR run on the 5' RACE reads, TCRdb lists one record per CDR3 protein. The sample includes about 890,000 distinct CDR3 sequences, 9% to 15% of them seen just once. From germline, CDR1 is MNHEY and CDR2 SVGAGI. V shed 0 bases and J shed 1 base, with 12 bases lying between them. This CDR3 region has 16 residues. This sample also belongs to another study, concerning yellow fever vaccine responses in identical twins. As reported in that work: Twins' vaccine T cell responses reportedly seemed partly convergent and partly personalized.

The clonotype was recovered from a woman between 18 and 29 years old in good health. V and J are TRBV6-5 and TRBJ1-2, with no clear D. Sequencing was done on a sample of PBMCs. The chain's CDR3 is CASSYSAGGINYGYTF. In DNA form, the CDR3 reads TGTGCCAGCAGTTACTCGGCGGGCGGAATTAACTATGGCTACACCTTC.